This note documents a single T cell receptor (beta chain) sequence. This sample is drawn from a study of blood T cell repertoires in COVID-19. Participant age was about 18 to 89 years, and participants resided in roughly 24 US areas. Participants' reported clinical history set cohort assignment. The V and J ends lost 3 bases and 6 bases, in that order; junction bases with no gene match: 5. The CDR3 is made up of 15 amino acids. CDR1 is SGHRS and CDR2 is YFSETQ in the germline V gene. Profiled with immunoSEQ multiplex PCR; TCRdb holds only in-frame clones, not every one. The sample lists about 180,000 clones, roughly 84% occurring once.

The TCR sequence derives from a man aged 50 to 59 who had recovered from COVID-19. Source material: PBMCs or T cells enriched from blood (not recorded which). This chain uses TRBV5-1 with TRBJ2-1; 11 positions agree with TRBD1. CDR3 in amino acids: CASSYRDRGFNEQFF. The DNA of the CDR3 is TGCGCCAGCAGCTACCGGGACAGGGGGTTCAATGAGCAGTTCTTC.